The clone carrying this T cell receptor beta chain was counted only a few times. The entry originates in a study of blood T cells in healthy people across ages. Primed by a sample-barcoded 5' primer and a J-beta primer mix, a second PCR proceeded for about 6 to 11 cycles. TCRdb reanalysed the 5' RACE reads using MiXCR and keeps one entry per CDR3 protein. This table has hundreds of thousands of distinct CDR3 sequences, roughly 25% appearing once. Trimming removed 5 bases at V and 9 bases at J, with 19 bases between. The CDR3 loop spans 14 amino acids. The germline V gene encodes CDR1 SGHTA and CDR2 FQGNSA. The sample was also reused in another study, on T cells of mothers and their children. From that second work: Sample barcodes and 2-4 random nucleotides were added by the M1S primer of the second PCR.

The chain employs TRBV7-2 and TRBJ1-2; no clear D. Input material: blood. This receptor was obtained from a boy between 5 and 17 years old in good health. The CDR3 DNA follows: TGTGCCAGCAGCCCGGCGCGCCCAGTAAGAAGCTACACCTTC. The encoded protein is CASSPARPVRSYTF.